These 3 T cell receptor beta chains were all obtained from the same sample, sequenced in a study of T-cell memory formation after mild COVID-19. MiXCR, run by TCRdb on the 5' RACE reads, gives a single entry per CDR3 protein. The sample has a few hundred thousand distinct CDR3 sequences; roughly 24% are singletons. Material for sequencing was PBMCs or a T cell subset sorted from them (not recorded which). Source of these receptors: an adult woman who had mild COVID-19 (a few samples of this study predate the infection). Cell type and time point are not known.

The chain uses TRBV9 and TRBJ1-5; 7 bases align to TRBD1. V lost 0 bases, J lost 4 bases, and 7 bases stayed unmatched. Looked up from germline, CDR1 is SGDLS and CDR2 is YYNGEE. The CDR3 is 16 residues long. CDR3 DNA: TGTGCCAGCAGCGTAGGCCCAGGGGGAGGTAATCAGCCCCAGCATTTT. Translating it yields CASSVGPGGGNQPQHF.

The J gene is TRBJ2-2, the V gene TRBV7-8; D call uncertain. Per the germline V gene, CDR1 is SGHVS and CDR2 is FQNEAQ. Trimming shortened V by 2 bases and J by 2 bases, and 9 bases separated the two germline ends. The CDR3 extends over 15 amino acids. CDR3 residues: CASSLMGRNTGELFF. Written as DNA, the CDR3 is TGTGCCAGCAGCTTAATGGGCAGAAACACCGGGGAGCTGTTTTTT.

The chain combines TRBV2 with TRBJ2-5; D is unresolved. Trimming pared 4 bases from V and 8 bases from J, leaving 11 bases between. Germline-derived CDR1 and CDR2 are SNHLY and FYNNEI. The CDR3 has 12 residues. CDR3: CASSGMVFTQYF. As DNA, the CDR3 is TGTGCCAGCAGTGGGATGGTGTTTACCCAGTACTTC. Combining the CDR3 with reference TRBV2 and TRBJ2-5 gives the whole variable domain EPEVTQTPSHQVTQMGQEVILRCVPISNHLYFYWYRQILGQKVEFLVSFYNNEISEKSEIFDDQFSVERPDGSNFTLKIRSTKLEDSAMYFCASSGMVFTQYFGPGTRLLVL.